These T cell receptor beta chains were read from a single sample in a study of T cells in narcolepsy. Libraries were prepared by immunoSEQ multiplex PCR; TCRdb keeps only in-frame clonotypes and omits some of them. The sample yields some 30,000 clones, about nine tenths seen once. The sequenced material came from CD45RA- memory CD4+ T cells from PBMCs. The receptors stem from a human donor with narcolepsy. Each CDR3 is given with its conserved first and last residue. D genes are given only for firm matches. The size of a clone is reported for some rows only, either as once, few or many, or as a class for expanded clones.

j_call clone_size v_call d_call cdr3_aa cdr3_nt
TRBJ1-2 - TRBV2 - CASRTDSINYGYTF TGTGCCAGCAGGACGGACAGCATTAACTATGGCTACACCTTC
TRBJ2-1 - TRBV5-4 TRBD2 CASSLESGLAGHNEQFF TGTGCCAGCAGCTTGGAATCGGGACTAGCGGGGCACAATGAGCAGTTCTTC
TRBJ2-5 - TRBV5-4 - CASSRGGTQSETQYF TGTGCCAGCAGCCGTGGAGGGACACAGTCAGAGACCCAGTACTTC
TRBJ2-7 - TRBV5-4 - CASSLVGGPYEQYF TGTGCCAGCAGCTTGGTGGGGGGCCCCTACGAGCAGTACTTC
TRBJ2-3 - TRBV5-4 - CASSLIIADTQYF TGTGCCAGCAGCTTAATAATCGCAGATACGCAGTATTTT
TRBJ1-5 - TRBV2 TRBD1 CASSVQGVKQPQHF TGTGCCAGCAGCGTACAGGGGGTCAAGCAGCCCCAGCATTTT
TRBJ1-1 - TRBV4-1 - CASSQEPGMNTEAFF TGCGCCAGCAGCCAAGAGCCGGGTATGAACACTGAAGCTTTCTTT
TRBJ1-2 once TRBV30 - CAWSVHLAANYGYTF TGTGCCTGGAGTGTTCATCTGGCGGCTAACTATGGCTACACCTTC
TRBJ1-4 - TRBV6-1 - CASSDPPGRGKEEKLFF TGTGCCAGCAGTGATCCCCCCGGGAGGGGTAAAGAAGAAAAACTGTTTTTT
TRBJ1-2 - TRBV4-3 - CASSQDFSQRGLGYTF TGCGCCAGCAGCCAAGATTTCTCCCAACGGGGTTTAGGCTACACCTTC